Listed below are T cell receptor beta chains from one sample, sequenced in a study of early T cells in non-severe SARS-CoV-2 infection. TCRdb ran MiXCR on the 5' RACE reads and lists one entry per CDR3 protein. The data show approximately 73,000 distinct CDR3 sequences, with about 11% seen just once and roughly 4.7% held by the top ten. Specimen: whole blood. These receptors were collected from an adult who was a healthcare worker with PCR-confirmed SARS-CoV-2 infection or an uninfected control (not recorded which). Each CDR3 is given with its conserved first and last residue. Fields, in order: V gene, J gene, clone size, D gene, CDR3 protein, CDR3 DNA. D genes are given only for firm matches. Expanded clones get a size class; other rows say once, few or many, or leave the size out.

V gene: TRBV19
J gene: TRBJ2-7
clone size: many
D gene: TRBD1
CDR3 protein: CASSSPGQSYEQYF
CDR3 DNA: TGTGCCAGTAGTTCCCCGGGACAGTCCTACGAGCAGTACTTC

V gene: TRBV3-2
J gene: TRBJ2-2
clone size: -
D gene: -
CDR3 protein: CASSQDSANTGELFF
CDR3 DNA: TGTGCCAGCAGCCAAGATTCAGCGAACACCGGGGAGCTGTTTTTT

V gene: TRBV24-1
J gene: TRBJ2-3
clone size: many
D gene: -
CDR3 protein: CATSDLRGDTQYF
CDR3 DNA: TGTGCCACCAGTGATTTGCGGGGAGATACGCAGTATTTT

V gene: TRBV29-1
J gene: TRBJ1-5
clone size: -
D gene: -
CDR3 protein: CSAQGTSNQPQHF
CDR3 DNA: TGCAGCGCACAGGGTACGAGCAATCAGCCCCAGCATTTT

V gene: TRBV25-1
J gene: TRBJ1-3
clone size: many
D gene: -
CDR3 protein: CASSEWKSSGNTIYF
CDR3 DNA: TGTGCCAGCAGTGAATGGAAGAGCTCTGGAAACACCATATATTTT

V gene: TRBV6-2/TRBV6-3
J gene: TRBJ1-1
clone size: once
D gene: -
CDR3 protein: CASTPERGWNAEAFF
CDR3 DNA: TGTGCCAGCACCCCGGAGAGGGGCTGGAACGCTGAAGCTTTCTTT

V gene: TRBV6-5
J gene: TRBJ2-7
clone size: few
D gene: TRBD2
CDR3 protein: CAASGAGGQYEQYF
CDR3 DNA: TGTGCCGCATCCGGAGCGGGGGGGCAATACGAGCAGTACTTC

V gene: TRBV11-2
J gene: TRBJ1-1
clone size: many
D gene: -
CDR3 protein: CASSSPARGKNTEAFF
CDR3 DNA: TGTGCCAGCAGCTCCCCTGCCCGGGGGAAGAACACTGAAGCTTTCTTT

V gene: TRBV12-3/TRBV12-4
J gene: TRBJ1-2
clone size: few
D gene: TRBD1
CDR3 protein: CASSFGQGSFYGYTF
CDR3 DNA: TGTGCCAGCAGTTTTGGACAGGGGAGCTTCTATGGCTACACCTTC

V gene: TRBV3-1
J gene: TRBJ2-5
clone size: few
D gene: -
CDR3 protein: CASSQDLQRGTQYF
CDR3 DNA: TGTGCCAGCAGCCAAGATCTTCAGCGCGGGACCCAGTACTTC